This T cell receptor beta chain came from a study of T cell repertoires in cytomegalovirus infection. Germline CDR1 SGHVS, CDR2 FNYEAQ. The CDR3 is made up of 16 amino acids. The V and J ends lost 5 bases and 2 bases respectively, with 15 bases between them. TCRdb ran MiXCR on the reads and lists one entry per CDR3 protein. The sample gives 250,000 to 400,000 distinct CDR3 sequences, 20% to 30% of which show up once; roughly 13% is in the top ten. This clonotype has just one count. The antigen remains undetermined. The sequenced sample was cultured PBMCs, obtained from culture after CMV antigen stimulation. This sequence joins TRBV7-6 and TRBJ2-2, with D maybe TRBD1 (7 bases). The origin of this receptor is a human donor in good health (CMV status not recorded). Some clones in this sample may be carry-over from other donors' samples. DNA of the CDR3: TGTGCCAGCAGCATCCGGAGGGGGCGAAACACCGGGGAGCTGTTTTTT. It codes for CASSIRRGRNTGELFF.